A selection of T cell receptor beta chains follows, all from one sample in a study of glioma-infiltrating T cells after dendritic cell vaccination. The method was immunoSEQ multiplex PCR; TCRdb's version includes in-frame clones alone and lacks a portion of them. The sample lists over 75,000 clones, around four fifths occurring once. This specimen consisted of blood, obtained after dendritic cell vaccination. These receptors all come from a human donor with glioblastoma. Each CDR3 is given with its conserved first and last residue. D genes are given only for firm matches. Clone size is stated in some rows and not others, as once, few, many or a class when expanded.

TRBD1 | TRBJ1-4 | . | TRBV6-4 | TGTGCCAGCAGTGACTCGAGTCGGGACAGGGGGAGAAAACTGTTTTTT | CASSDSSRDRGRKLFF
. | TRBJ2-2 | . | TRBV5-1 | TGCGCCAGCAGCTTCGACCCAGGGGACACCGGGGAGCTGTTTTTT | CASSFDPGDTGELFF
. | TRBJ2-1 | . | TRBV7-8 | TGTGCCAGCAGGCAAGGTGGAGAAAACGGTGAGCAGTTCTTC | CASRQGGENGEQFF
. | TRBJ1-1 | . | TRBV7-9 | TGTGCCAGCAGCTTGCGGGGCACTGAAGCTTTCTTT | CASSLRGTEAFF
. | TRBJ1-3 | . | TRBV11-2 | TGTGCCAGCAGCAGCGGGGCTGGAAACACCATATATTTT | CASSSGAGNTIYF
TRBD1 | TRBJ2-2 | . | TRBV5-1 | TGCGCCAGCTCGCACCCGCGTGGGCAGGGGGCGGACACCGGGGAGCTGTTTTTT | CASSHPRGQGADTGELFF
TRBD2 | TRBJ2-1 | . | TRBV5-1 | TGCGCCAGCAGCTTGGGATCTAGCGGTTACAATGAGCAGTTCTTC | CASSLGSSGYNEQFF
. | TRBJ1-5 | . | TRBV6-1 | TGTGCCAGCAGTGAAGGTCCAGGGGTCGGAGGCAATCAGCCCCAGCATTTT | CASSEGPGVGGNQPQHF
TRBD1 | TRBJ1-4 | few | TRBV6-6 | TGTGCCAGCAGTTACTCAATGCCCGGGACAGATGAAAAACTGTTTTTT | CASSYSMPGTDEKLFF
. | TRBJ2-1 | . | TRBV4-1 | TGCGCCAGCAGCCAAGACGGGGCGGGGTCCTACAATGAGCAGTTCTTC | CASSQDGAGSYNEQFF
. | TRBJ1-2 | few | TRBV5-1 | TGCGCCAGCAGCAACCAGGCTGGCTACACCTTC | CASSNQAGYTF
TRBD1 | TRBJ1-1 | . | TRBV19 | TGTGCCAGTAGTATAGATGCCCGGACAGGGGGGCACACTGAAGCTTTCTTT | CASSIDARTGGHTEAFF
TRBD1 | TRBJ2-2 | . | TRBV10-3 | TGTGCCTTACGACAGGGGACCACCGGGGAGCTGTTTTTT | CALRQGTTGELFF
TRBD1 | TRBJ1-4 | . | TRBV5-1 | TGCGCCAGCAGCCCTGGGACAGGGACCGTTGAAAAACTGTTTTTT | CASSPGTGTVEKLFF
. | TRBJ2-1 | . | TRBV7-9 | TGTGCCAGCAGCTTGGTCTCACTGAGCTCCTACAATGAGCAGTTCTTC | CASSLVSLSSYNEQFF
. | TRBJ1-2 | . | TRBV6-1 | TGTGCCAGCAGTGAAGCGACAAACTATGGCTACACCTTC | CASSEATNYGYTF
. | TRBJ1-1 | . | TRBV2 | TGTGCCAGCACGAGACAGTCGTCTGGTACTGAAGCTTTCTTT | CASTRQSSGTEAFF
TRBD1 | TRBJ1-5 | . | TRBV6-5 | TGTGCCAGCAGAGCTGACAGGGGCAGTAATCAGCCCCAGCATTTT | CASRADRGSNQPQHF
TRBD1 | TRBJ2-7 | . | TRBV19 | TGTGCCAGTAGTCTAAAATTACAGGGGGCTTACTCCTACGAGCAGTACTTC | CASSLKLQGAYSYEQYF
. | TRBJ2-3 | . | TRBV13 | TGTGCCAGCAGCGTGAGGGGGGGAACCACAGATACGCAGTATTTT | CASSVRGGTTDTQYF